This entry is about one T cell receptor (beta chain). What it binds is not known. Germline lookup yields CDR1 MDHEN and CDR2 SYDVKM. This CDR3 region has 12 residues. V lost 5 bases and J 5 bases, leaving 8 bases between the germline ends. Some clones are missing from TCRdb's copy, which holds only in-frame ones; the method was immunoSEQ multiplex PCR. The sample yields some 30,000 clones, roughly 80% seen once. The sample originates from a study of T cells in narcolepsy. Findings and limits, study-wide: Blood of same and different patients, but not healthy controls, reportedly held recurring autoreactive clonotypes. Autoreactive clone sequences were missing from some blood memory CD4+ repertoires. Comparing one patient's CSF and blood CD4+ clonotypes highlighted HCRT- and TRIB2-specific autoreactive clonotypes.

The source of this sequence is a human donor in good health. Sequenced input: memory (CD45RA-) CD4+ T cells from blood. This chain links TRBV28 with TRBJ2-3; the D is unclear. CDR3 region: CASSRRRDTQYF. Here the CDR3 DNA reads TGTGCCAGCAGTCGTCGGCGAGATACGCAGTATTTT.